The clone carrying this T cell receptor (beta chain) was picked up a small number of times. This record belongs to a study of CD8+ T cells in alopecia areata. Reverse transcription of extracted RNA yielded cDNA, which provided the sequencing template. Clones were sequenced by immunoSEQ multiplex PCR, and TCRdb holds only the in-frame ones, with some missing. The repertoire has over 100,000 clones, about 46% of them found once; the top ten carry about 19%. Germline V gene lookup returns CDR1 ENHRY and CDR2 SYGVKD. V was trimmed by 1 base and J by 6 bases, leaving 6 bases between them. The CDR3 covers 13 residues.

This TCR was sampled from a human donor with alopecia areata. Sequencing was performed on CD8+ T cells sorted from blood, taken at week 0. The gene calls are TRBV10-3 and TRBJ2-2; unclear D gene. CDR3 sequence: CAISELGAGELFF. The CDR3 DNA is TGTGCCATCAGTGAGTTGGGTGCCGGGGAGCTGTTTTTT.